Here is one T cell receptor (beta chain) with its context. Its antigen is not known. This specimen belongs to a study of T cell repertoires in cytomegalovirus infection. The wider study: CMV infection together with matching HLA type was indicated by public TCR beta signatures. Notes on the study in general: Frequencies of public TCR beta families were cumulated, and this identified carriers of CMV plus the relevant HLA. Ex vivo, HLA-C-restricted CMV-specific TCR beta clonotypes prevailed over the rest of the response.

Germline values: CDR1 LNHDA, CDR2 SQIVND (reference sequence). Trimming stripped 5 bases from V and 2 bases from J, with 12 bases between. The length of the CDR3 is 14 residues. MiXCR, run by TCRdb on the reads, gives a single entry per CDR3 protein. The table lists some 680,000 distinct CDR3 sequences, less than 40% of them singletons, with around 3% in the top ten. The chain recombines TRBV19 with TRBJ1-2; D uncertain. The sample consisted of PBMCs. The sequence was collected from a human donor in good health (CMV status not recorded). Some clones in this sample may be carry-over from other donors' samples. CDR3 region: CASSSRDPNYGYTF. The CDR3 bases are TGTGCCAGTAGTTCGCGCGACCCCAACTATGGCTACACCTTC.